This T cell receptor beta chain was captured by sequencing in a study of response to subunit inactivated influenza vaccine. Study results and limitations: Researchers suggested that each seasonal influenza vaccination recruits few new T cells.

TCRdb reprocessed the RT-PCR reads via MiXCR and lists one record per CDR3 protein. The sample lists roughly 570,000 distinct CDR3 sequences, 10% to 15% occurring once. About this clonotype itself: Antigen unknown.

This CDR3 has 16 amino acids. Germline CDR1 reads SGHTA; CDR2 reads FQGNSA. The V and J ends lost 3 bases and 1 base respectively, with 16 bases between them. The sample here was PBMCs from blood, taken 45 days after vaccination. This clonotype was obtained from a man aged 50 or older who received an inactivated influenza vaccine. The V call is TRBV7-2, the J call TRBJ2-7; TRBD1 or TRBD2 may be the D gene (5 bases each). CDR3 DNA: TGTGCCAGCAGCTTTCAGACGGGACGGCCGTCCTACGAGCAGTACTTC. Translated, it gives CASSFQTGRPSYEQYF.